The rows below give T cell receptor beta chains drawn from one sample of a study of T-cell memory formation after mild COVID-19. TCRdb analysed the 5' RACE reads with MiXCR anew, one entry per CDR3 protein. The sample consists of about 320,000 distinct CDR3 sequences, 13% to 15% of them appearing once. What was sequenced was PBMCs or a T cell subset sorted from them (not recorded which). Source of these receptors: a man younger than 35 who had mild COVID-19 (a few samples of this study predate the infection). Cell type and time point are not known. Both conserved end residues are part of each CDR3. D genes are given only for firm matches. Size is omitted from some rows. Given values are once, few, many or a class for expanded clones.

NA	TRBV7-9	TRBJ1-6	few	TGTGCCAGCAGCTTAGTTGGGGATCGGTCTTCACCCCTCCACTTT	CASSLVGDRSSPLHF
TRBD2	TRBV7-9	TRBJ2-7	NA	TGTGCCAGCAGCTCCCCTGGGCGGGGGGGACCTCACAAGTACGAGCAGTACTTC	CASSSPGRGGPHKYEQYF
NA	TRBV19	TRBJ2-1	NA	TGTGCCAGTAGTATGGGGACAATGAATGAGCAGTTCTTC	CASSMGTMNEQFF
TRBD1	TRBV19	TRBJ1-1	few	TGTGCCAGTAGTATGGGACAGGGGGCGAACACTGAAGCTTTCTTT	CASSMGQGANTEAFF
NA	TRBV27	TRBJ1-2	few	TGTGCCAGCCTCGGACGAGGGTTGGGAGAGGGGATATATGGCTACACCTTC	CASLGRGLGEGIYGYTF
NA	TRBV28	TRBJ1-2	NA	TGTGCCAGCAGTTCCTCCGGTACTGGCTACACCTTC	CASSSSGTGYTF
TRBD1	TRBV12-3/TRBV12-4	TRBJ2-3	NA	TGTGCCACCCGGCGGGACAGGGTAACAGATACGCAGTATTTT	CATRRDRVTDTQYF
NA	TRBV2	TRBJ1-3	few	TGTGCCAGCAGTAAATCCCGAGGCCGAACGAGTGAGAGTCGCTCTGGAAACACCATATATTTT	CASSKSRGRTSESRSGNTIYF
TRBD1	TRBV11-1	TRBJ1-6	NA	TGTGCCAGCAGCAACGGACAGGGGGCGTATTCCCTCCACTTT	CASSNGQGAYSLHF
TRBD2	TRBV5-1	TRBJ2-5	NA	TGCGCCAGCAGCGGATTAGCGGGGGGCCTCCAAGAGACCCAGTACTTC	CASSGLAGGLQETQYF
NA	TRBV7-9	TRBJ2-2	few	TGTGCCAGCAGCCCCTCGAGAGTGTACGCGGCCGGGGAGCTGTTTTTT	CASSPSRVYAAGELFF
TRBD1	TRBV28	TRBJ1-1	few	TGTGCCAGCAGTTTAGTTCGGCAGGGGGCCGGTGCTTTCTTT	CASSLVRQGAGAFF
NA	TRBV6-5	TRBJ2-3	NA	TGTGCCAGCAGTCACGGGACCAGCACAGATACGCAGTATTTT	CASSHGTSTDTQYF
NA	TRBV20-1	TRBJ1-1	NA	TGCAGTGCTAGAGATGCAGCGAACACTGAAGCTTTCTTT	CSARDAANTEAFF